The 18 T cell receptor beta chains below come from one sample, sequenced in a study of blood T cell repertoires in COVID-19. The method was immunoSEQ multiplex PCR; TCRdb's version includes in-frame clones alone and lacks a portion of them. The sample contains about 190,000 clones, roughly three quarters of which appear only once. The sequenced material came from PBMCs or T cells enriched from blood (not recorded which). The receptors come from a woman aged 45-65 years with acute COVID-19.

The J gene is TRBJ2-3, the V gene TRBV7-6; 7 positions agree with TRBD1. The germline gives CDR1 SGHVS, CDR2 FNYEAQ. Trimming at V came to 5 bases and at J to 1 base, leaving 6 bases not matched to a gene. The CDR3 runs to 15 residues. CDR3 residues: CASSAKQGGTDTQYF. Written as DNA, the CDR3 is TGTGCCAGCAGCGCAAAGCAGGGGGGCACAGATACGCAGTATTTT.

The chain links TRBV7-9 to TRBJ2-3; TRBD2 matches 13 bases. Trimming took 2 bases from V and 2 from J; bases not matched to a gene: 1. CDR3 length: 16 amino acids. Germline values: CDR1 SEHNR, CDR2 FQNEAQ (reference sequence). CDR3: CASSLTSGGATDTQYF. In nucleotides, the CDR3 is TGTGCCAGCAGCTTAACTAGCGGGGGGGCCACAGATACGCAGTATTTT.

This clone was detected many times. The chain carries TRBV14 and TRBJ2-2; 10 bases align to TRBD1. Looked up from germline, CDR1 is SGHDN and CDR2 is FVKESK. CDR3 size: 16 residues. J was trimmed by 7 bases and V by 4 bases; bases with no gene match: 9. In nucleotides, the CDR3 is TGTGCCAGCAGCCTTTTAGACAGGGGGCGCGTCGGGGAGCTGTTTTTT. This sequence encodes CASSLLDRGRVGELFF. Full variable domain (outside the CDR3, taken from reference TRBV14 and TRBJ2-2): EAGVTQFPSHSVIEKGQTVTLRCDPISGHDNLYWYRRVMGKEIKFLLHFVKESKQDESGMPNNRFLAERTGGTYSTLKVQPAELEDSGVYFCASSLLDRGRVGELFFGEGSRLTVL.

The V gene is TRBV5-6, the J gene TRBJ1-6; 9 bases fit TRBD1. Per the germline V gene, CDR1 is SGHDT and CDR2 is YYEEEE. V shed 4 bases and J 8 bases; nucleotides not matched to a gene: 7. The CDR3 extends over 15 amino acids. CDR3 amino acids: CASSPTGQGYSPLHF. CDR3 coding DNA: TGTGCCAGCAGCCCGACCGGACAGGGGTATTCACCCCTCCACTTT.

The sample holds a few counts of this clone. This CDR3 reads CASSELGTSQETQYF. DNA for the CDR3: TGTGCCAGCAGTGAACTGGGGACAAGCCAAGAGACCCAGTACTTC. The chain uses TRBV25-1 and TRBJ2-5; TRBD1 is a possible D gene (6 bases). The CDR3 has 15 amino acids. Trimming stripped 2 bases from V and 1 base from J, with 11 bases between. Per germline, CDR1 MGHDK and CDR2 SYGVNS.

This clone was detected only once. CDR3 sequence reads: CASSLQRQVPSYGYTF. CDR3 nucleotides: TGTGCCAGCAGCTTACAGCGACAGGTTCCGTCCTATGGCTACACCTTC. V usage is TRBV5-4 and J usage is TRBJ1-2, with D possibly being TRBD1 (6 bases). V dropped 2 bases and J dropped 4 bases, with 18 bases sitting between them. The CDR3 loop spans 16 amino acids. Germline V gene data show CDR1 as SGHNT and CDR2 as YYREEE (reference sequence).

The chain couples TRBV6-8 to TRBJ2-2; 9 bases are a match to TRBD2. Germline CDR1 and CDR2: MNHGY and SAAAGT. The CDR3 has 13 residues. The V and J ends lost 6 bases and 7 bases, in that order; junction bases with no gene match: 3. This chain's CDR3 is CASRGLACGELFF. CDR3 bases: TGTGCCAGCAGGGGACTAGCTTGCGGGGAGCTGTTTTTT.

The CDR3 region is CAISERGSTYEQYV. The CDR3 nucleotides read TGTGCCATCAGTGAGCGGGGGTCTACCTACGAGCAGTACGTC. V gene TRBV10-3 combines with J gene TRBJ2-7; possible D gene TRBD2, 6 bases. Germline V gene lookup returns CDR1 ENHRY and CDR2 SYGVKD. The CDR3 runs 14 residues. Trimming removed 2 bases from V and 2 bases from J, with 10 bases in between.

V is TRBV11-3 and J is TRBJ1-3; 7 bases fit TRBD1. With 5 bases clipped from V and 0 bases from J, the junction kept 7 bases outside the gene matches. The length of the CDR3 is 16 residues. In germline, CDR1 is SGHNT, CDR2 YENEEA. This chain's CDR3 is CASSLGTVNSGNTIYF. CDR3 coding DNA: TGTGCCAGCAGCCTCGGGACAGTCAACTCTGGAAACACCATATATTTT.

V usage is TRBV10-3 and J usage is TRBJ2-5; D possibly corresponds to TRBD1 (5 bases). Trimming cost V 3 bases and J 2 bases, with 7 bases left between them. This CDR3 contains 13 residues. Germline V CDR1 and CDR2: ENHRY, SYGVKD. The CDR3 bases are TGTGCCATCAGTGAAACAGGTCAAGAGACCCAGTACTTC. This encodes CAISETGQETQYF.

The chain is built from TRBV11-3 and TRBJ2-2; tentative D call: TRBD2 (6 bases). Germline V lookup: CDR1 SGHNT, CDR2 YENEEA. This CDR3 region has 14 residues. Trimming took 4 bases from V and 5 from J, leaving 11 bases between them. CDR3 bases: TGTGCCAGCAGCTATGGCGGGGTTACCGGGGAGCTGTTTTTT. This translates into CASSYGGVTGELFF.

The chain combines TRBV21-1 with TRBJ2-7; the D segment call TRBD1 is taken from the table without a DNA check. TRBV21-1 represents a pseudogene. CDR3 length equals 15 residues. The CDR3 reads CASIGIRDRVHEQYV. Here the CDR3 DNA reads TGTGCCAGCATAGGAATCCGGGACAGGGTCCACGAGCAGTACGTC.

V usage is TRBV5-1 and J usage is TRBJ1-1; 9 bases align to TRBD1. This CDR3 comprises 15 residues. The V and J ends lost 4 bases and 5 bases, in that order; junction bases with no gene match: 9. Germline V gene lookup returns CDR1 SGHRS and CDR2 YFSETQ. This CDR3 reads CASSGVQGARTEAFF. CDR3 DNA sequence: TGCGCCAGCAGCGGAGTACAGGGGGCGCGGACTGAAGCTTTCTTT.

The J gene is TRBJ1-6, the V gene TRBV5-5; 10 bases map to TRBD1. The CDR3 has 17 amino acids. The J segment lost 7 bases and the V segment lost 1 base, leaving 8 bases of the junction unmatched. Germline-derived CDR1 and CDR2 are SGHKS and YYEKEE (reference sequence). The DNA of the CDR3 is TGTGCCAGCAGCTTGTACCCGGGACAGGGGATAAATTCACCCCTCCACTTT. Encoded protein: CASSLYPGQGINSPLHF.

This clone has more than one count but fewer than ten. The rearrangement joins TRBV24-1 to TRBJ1-2; a possible D gene is TRBD1 (6 bases). This CDR3 is 12 amino acids long. The V and J ends lost 4 bases and 8 bases respectively, with 10 bases between them. Germline assignment: CDR1 KGHDR and CDR2 SFDVKD. This CDR3 is CATSEGAGGYTF. The CDR3 DNA is TGTGCCACCAGTGAGGGGGCAGGGGGCTACACCTTC.

This chain links TRBV5-8 with TRBJ1-2, with a weak D call TRBD1 (5 bases). V dropped 7 bases and J dropped 8 bases, with 18 bases sitting between them. Germline V gene lookup returns CDR1 SGHTS and CDR2 YDEGEE. CDR3 length: 13 residues. CDR3 DNA sequence: TGTGCCAGCCCCCCGGGGGGGGTGTACGGCTACACCTTC. Its protein product is CASPPGGVYGYTF.

This clone was detected once. The chain has TRBV5-6 and TRBJ1-2; maybe TRBD1 (6 bases). This CDR3 is built from 13 residues. Trimming removed 5 bases from V and 8 bases from J, with 16 bases in between. Germline lookup yields CDR1 SGHDT and CDR2 YYEEEE. The CDR3 DNA reads as TGTGCCAGCAGGGGGGCGCCTGGCGAAGGCTACACCTTC. This encodes CASRGAPGEGYTF.

The CDR3 DNA is TGTGCCAGCAGTTACCCGGGACAATCAGTTGCAACTAATGAAAAACTGTTTTTT. Amino acids: CASSYPGQSVATNEKLFF. The chain combines TRBV6-2 or TRBV6-3 with TRBJ1-4; possibly TRBD1 for D (6 bases). The CDR3 totals 18 residues. Germline V lookup: CDR1 MNHEY, CDR2 SVGEGT. V was shortened by 2 bases and J by 0 bases, with 16 bases between the two germline ends.